This TCR beta chain came from a study of blood T cells in healthy people across ages. V lost 8 bases, J lost 5 bases, and 12 bases stayed unmatched. The CDR3 loop spans 16 amino acids. Germline loops: CDR1 MNHEY, CDR2 SVGAGI. A second PCR, run for about 7 to 11 cycles, used a sample-barcoded 5' primer plus a J-beta primer mix. One entry per CDR3 protein, called by TCRdb with MiXCR from the 5' RACE reads. The sample records some 930,000 distinct CDR3 sequences, almost 30% being singletons. In its sample, this clonotype was seen many times. The sample was also linked to a second study, of T cells of mothers and their children.

This clonotype was obtained from a woman aged 35 to 49 in good health. The sample consisted of blood. The rearrangement uses TRBV6-5 and TRBJ2-1, with 10 bases fitting TRBD2. For the CDR3, the DNA is TGTGCCAGCGGACCCAGCGGGGGGGCCACAAACAATGAGCAGTTCTTC. Translation: CASGPSGGATNNEQFF.